Listed below are T cell receptor beta chains from one sample, sequenced in a study of blood T cells in healthy people across ages. One entry per CDR3 protein, called by TCRdb with MiXCR from the 5' RACE reads. The table shows hundreds of thousands of distinct CDR3 sequences, with less than 45% occurring only once. Sequenced material: blood. The receptors were gathered from a man at least 80 years old in good health. Each CDR3 is given with its conserved first and last residue. D genes are given only for firm matches. Size is omitted from some rows. Given values are once, few, many or a class for expanded clones.

abundance: few; d_gene: NA; v_gene: TRBV6-2/TRBV6-3; j_gene: TRBJ2-1; CDR3nt: TGTGCCAGCAGTTCTTTACTCGACAATGAGCAGTTCTTC; CDR3aa: CASSSLLDNEQFF
abundance: few; d_gene: TRBD1; v_gene: TRBV11-2; j_gene: TRBJ1-1; CDR3nt: TGTGCCAGCAGCTTAGGGGGACAGGGGGCGCGTGGCACTGAAGCTTTCTTT; CDR3aa: CASSLGGQGARGTEAFF
abundance: few; d_gene: NA; v_gene: TRBV12-3/TRBV12-4; j_gene: TRBJ2-5; CDR3nt: TGTGCCAGCAGTTTCTGGAACAAAGAACAAGAGACCCAGTACTTC; CDR3aa: CASSFWNKEQETQYF
abundance: few; d_gene: TRBD2; v_gene: TRBV5-1; j_gene: TRBJ2-5; CDR3nt: TGCGCCAGCAGCGAGGGACTAGCGGGAGTAGAGACCCAGTACTTC; CDR3aa: CASSEGLAGVETQYF
abundance: NA; d_gene: TRBD1; v_gene: TRBV20-1; j_gene: TRBJ1-2; CDR3nt: TGCAGTGCTCCTACCGCTCTGCAGGGGGATGGCTACACCTTC; CDR3aa: CSAPTALQGDGYTF
abundance: few; d_gene: NA; v_gene: TRBV24-1; j_gene: TRBJ2-7; CDR3nt: TGTGCCACCCAGGGCATCAACTCCTACGAGCAGTACTTC; CDR3aa: CATQGINSYEQYF
abundance: NA; d_gene: TRBD1; v_gene: TRBV4-2; j_gene: TRBJ2-7; CDR3nt: TGTGCCAGCAGCCAAGGGACAGGCTATACCTACGAGCAGTACTTC; CDR3aa: CASSQGTGYTYEQYF
abundance: NA; d_gene: TRBD1; v_gene: TRBV6-2/TRBV6-3; j_gene: TRBJ2-1; CDR3nt: TGTGCCACCGACCTGGGACAGAAATTATACAATGAGCAGTTCTTC; CDR3aa: CATDLGQKLYNEQFF
abundance: few; d_gene: TRBD1; v_gene: TRBV11-2; j_gene: TRBJ1-6; CDR3nt: TGTGCCAGCAGCTCGGACAGGCTAAATTCACCCCTCCACTTT; CDR3aa: CASSSDRLNSPLHF
abundance: NA; d_gene: TRBD1; v_gene: TRBV18; j_gene: TRBJ1-4; CDR3nt: TGTGCCAGCTCACCATCCGTACCAGGGGGTAATGAAAAACTGTTTTTT; CDR3aa: CASSPSVPGGNEKLFF
abundance: NA; d_gene: TRBD2; v_gene: TRBV5-5; j_gene: TRBJ2-5; CDR3nt: TGTGCCAGCAGCTTGGAGGCTAGCGGGAGTCAAGAGACCCAGTACTTC; CDR3aa: CASSLEASGSQETQYF
abundance: few; d_gene: NA; v_gene: TRBV4-1; j_gene: TRBJ2-7; CDR3nt: TGCGCCAGCAGCCAACAGGGACACGAGCAGTACTTC; CDR3aa: CASSQQGHEQYF
abundance: NA; d_gene: NA; v_gene: TRBV28; j_gene: TRBJ2-7; CDR3nt: TGTGCCAGCAGAGGGGTCAGGAAGAATTACGAGCAGTACTTC; CDR3aa: CASRGVRKNYEQYF
abundance: NA; d_gene: NA; v_gene: TRBV28; j_gene: TRBJ1-2; CDR3nt: TGTGCCAGCAGTCTCCCCATGAGGCTCCAAAGCTATGGCTACACCTTC; CDR3aa: CASSLPMRLQSYGYTF
abundance: NA; d_gene: TRBD1; v_gene: TRBV7-6; j_gene: TRBJ2-7; CDR3nt: TGTGCCAGCAGCTTAGCTAGGACAGGGGGCTACGAGCAGTACTTC; CDR3aa: CASSLARTGGYEQYF
abundance: NA; d_gene: TRBD1; v_gene: TRBV5-1; j_gene: TRBJ2-5; CDR3nt: TGCGCCAGCAGCACGGGACAGGGGGTCTATGAGCAGTACTTC; CDR3aa: CASSTGQGVYEQYF
abundance: many; d_gene: NA; v_gene: TRBV7-3; j_gene: TRBJ2-3; CDR3nt: TGTGCCAGCAGCTCACAGGGTCTCGATACAGATACGCAGTATTTT; CDR3aa: CASSSQGLDTDTQYF